This TCR beta chain was profiled in a study of patients and donors after allogeneic stem cell transplantation. In its sample, this clonotype was seen a few times. Each CDR3 protein gets one entry after TCRdb re-called the RT-PCR reads with MiXCR. The table shows tens of thousands of distinct CDR3 sequences, with roughly 43% occurring only once. The sequencing input was blood, either unsorted or a sorted T cell fraction (not recorded which). The receptor comes from a human donor who was either an allogeneic HSCT recipient or a stem cell or donor lymphocyte infusion donor (not recorded which). It is not recorded whose cells these are; they may come from a transplant donor.

The CDR3 spells CSALRDRRNEKLFF. Here the CDR3 DNA reads TGCAGTGCTCTCCGGGACAGACGTAATGAAAAACTGTTTTTT. The chain has TRBV20-1 and TRBJ1-4, with TRBD1 matching 7 bases. This CDR3 contains 14 residues. Germline CDR1 is DFQATT and CDR2 is SNEGSKA (reference sequence). V lost 5 bases to trimming and J lost 4 bases; unmatched junction nucleotides: 7.